Presented here are 29 T cell receptor beta chains from one specimen sequenced in a study of Graves' ophthalmopathy and Graves' hyperthyroidism. From RNA, the CDR3 regions of TCR beta chains were amplified and sequenced. After a first-round RT-PCR with HTBI primers, a second-round multiplex PCR was run. TCRdb re-called the multiplex PCR reads with MiXCR, one entry per CDR3 protein. The sample holds about 550,000 distinct CDR3 sequences, under 40% seen once. The sample taken for sequencing was peripheral blood or thyroid tissue (not recorded which). All receptors derive from an adult man with Graves' hyperthyroidism.

On this clonotype: A read error is possible here, since a much larger clone lies one base away. Since the CDR3 does not end with the conserved phenylalanine or tryptophan, this likely comes from a read error. The J gene is TRBJ2-2, the V gene TRBV7-3; unclear D gene. Trimming shortened V by 5 bases and J by 1 base, and 11 bases separated the two germline ends. CDR3 length: 15 amino acids. The germline CDR1 and CDR2 sequences are SGHTA and FQGTGA. CDR3 DNA sequence: TGTGCCAGCAGCCCGTCGCCTTTGAACACCGGGGAGCTGTTTCTT. Translation gives CASSPSPLNTGELFL.

V is TRBV7-2 and J is TRBJ1-4; the match to TRBD1 covers 7 bases. This CDR3 region has 15 residues. Trimming cost V 6 bases and J 5 bases; bases outside gene matches: 9. CDR1 is SGHTA and CDR2 is FQGNSA in the germline V gene. The CDR3 spells CASSIRQGANEKLFF. In nucleotides, the CDR3 is TGTGCCAGCAGTATCAGACAGGGAGCGAATGAAAAACTGTTTTTT. Full variable domain (missing parts from reference TRBV7-2 and TRBJ1-4): GAGVSQSPSNKVTEKGKDVELRCDPISGHTALYWYRQSLGQGLEFLIYFQGNSAPDKSGLPSDRFSAERTGGSVSTLTIQRTQQEDSAVYLCASSIRQGANEKLFFGSGTQLSVL.

The J gene is TRBJ1-5, the V gene TRBV20-1; TRBD1 aligns across 7 bases. Germline CDR1 DFQATT, CDR2 SNEGSKA (reference sequence). The junction had 12 bases not matched to a gene; V was cut back by 6 bases and J by 7 bases. CDR3 length: 14 amino acids. The DNA of the CDR3 is TGCAGTGCGGGGGAAGGCAGGGGGGGACAGCCCCAGCATTTT. It yields the protein CSAGEGRGGQPQHF.

This clonotype was found many times. CDR3 DNA sequence: TGCGCCAGCAGCCAAGATACAGTACGCGAGCAGTACTTC. This gives the protein CASSQDTVREQYF. The chain combines TRBV4-1 with TRBJ2-7; no clear D gene. Germline values: CDR1 MGHRA, CDR2 YSYEKL. This CDR3 contains 13 residues. V dropped 0 bases and J dropped 6 bases, with 9 bases sitting between them.

V usage is TRBV29-1 and J usage is TRBJ1-1; a possible D gene is TRBD1 (6 bases). Looked up from germline, CDR1 is SQVTM and CDR2 is ANQGSEA. The CDR3 sequence is 11 residues long. Trimming cost V 7 bases and J 11 bases, with 17 bases left between them. The CDR3 DNA is TGCAGCGCTGGGACAAGGTCCTCGGCTTTCTTT. Its protein is CSAGTRSSAFF.

DNA for the CDR3: TGCAGCGTTGAGGCGCCGCTAGCGGGGGGGAAGCAGTTCTTC. This sequence encodes CSVEAPLAGGKQFF. J is TRBJ2-7 and V is TRBV29-1, with 12 bases identical to TRBD2. The J call is doubtful: the DNA matches TRBJ2-1 better. This CDR3 is 14 amino acids long. Germline CDR1 SQVTM, CDR2 ANQGSEA.

About this clonotype itself: Since the CDR3 does not end with the conserved phenylalanine or tryptophan, this likely comes from a read error. The V call is TRBV19, the J call TRBJ2-7; 7 nucleotides align to TRBD1. CDR1 is LNHDA and CDR2 is SQIVND in the germline V gene (reference sequence). This CDR3 is built from 14 residues. J lost 2 bases, V lost 4 bases, and 5 bases had no gene match. Here the CDR3 DNA reads TGTGCCAGTAGTACCTCCGGGACAGCCTACGAGCAGTACCTC. This translates into CASSTSGTAYEQYL.

In its sample, this clonotype was seen many times. The chain combines TRBV2 with TRBJ2-7; 7 positions match TRBD2. The ends lost 4 bases at V and 4 bases at J; junction bases unmatched: 1. The CDR3 is 12 amino acids. Germline loops: CDR1 SNHLY, CDR2 FYNNEI. The CDR3 sequence: CASSVGGYEQYF. CDR3 DNA: TGTGCCAGCAGTGTGGGGGGGTACGAGCAGTACTTC.

In regard to this clonotype: This clone may be a read error of a much larger clone one base away. As the CDR3 is not closed by the conserved phenylalanine or tryptophan, this likely results from a read error. The V gene is TRBV12-5, the J gene TRBJ2-7; D may be TRBD1 (6 bases). Germline V gene lookup returns CDR1 LGHNT and CDR2 FRNRAP. CDR3 length: 11 amino acids. The V gene lost 5 bases and the J gene lost 9 bases, with 11 bases spanning the gap. CDR3 coding DNA: TGTGCTAGTGGTCCGGGACAAAGGCAGTACTCC. Its protein product is CASGPGQRQYS.

This clonotype was counted between two and nine times. The chain has TRBV12-3 or TRBV12-4 and TRBJ1-3; D might be TRBD1 (5 bases). The CDR3 loop spans 15 amino acids. V was trimmed by 6 bases and J by 0 bases, leaving 12 bases between them. CDR3 nucleotide sequence: TGTGCCAGCAGGATCGGGACGGACTCTGGAAACACCATATATTTT. Its protein is CASRIGTDSGNTIYF.

This clonotype was seen many times. At one end, the junction sequence differs from germline, possibly due to a read error. The rearrangement links TRBV7-7 to TRBJ2-5, with unresolved D. This CDR3 has 15 residues. Germline-derived CDR1 and CDR2 are SSHAT and FNYEAQ (reference sequence). The CDR3 loop is CASSLSRLEQETQYF. CDR3 coding DNA: TGTGCTAGCAGCTTATCGCGGCTCGAACAAGAGACCCAGTACTTC. Full variable domain (rest looked up from reference TRBV7-7 and TRBJ2-5): GAGVSQSPRYKVTKRGQDVTLRCDPISSHATLYWYQQALGQGPEFLTYFNYEAQPDKSGLPSDRFSAERPEGSISTLTIQRTEQRDSAMYRCASSLSRLEQETQYFGPGTRLLVL.

This clonotype was picked up many times. Here the CDR3 reads CASSPRQGMNTEAFF. DNA of the CDR3: TGTGCCAGCAGCCCCAGACAGGGGATGAACACTGAAGCTTTCTTT. The V and J genes are TRBV2 and TRBJ1-1; TRBD1 matches at 8 bases. V shed 6 bases and J 0 bases; nucleotides not matched to a gene: 6. Germline V gene data show CDR1 as SNHLY and CDR2 as FYNNEI. This CDR3 is 15 amino acids long.

The chain uses TRBV7-8 and TRBJ2-1; 13 positions match TRBD2. Losses at the gene ends were 3 bases for V and 5 bases for J; bases not matched to a gene: 16. Germline V gene lookup returns CDR1 SGHVS and CDR2 FQNEAQ. CDR3 size: 20 residues. CDR3 sequence: CASSLGGPFSGLAGDNEQFF. In DNA form, the CDR3 reads TGTGCCAGCAGCTTGGGGGGCCCTTTTTCCGGACTAGCGGGAGACAATGAGCAGTTCTTC.

CDR3 bases: TGTGCCAGCAGTCAGACAGGGGGAATTTACAATGAGCAGTTCTTC. It translates to CASSQTGGIYNEQFF. This rearrangement joins TRBV25-1 to TRBJ2-1; 9 positions match TRBD1. The CDR3 runs 15 residues. Germline loops: CDR1 MGHDK, CDR2 SYGVNS. The V and J ends lost 5 bases and 4 bases, in that order; junction bases with no gene match: 6.

Turning to this clonotype: One end of the junction is discordant with germline, which a read error may explain. The chain employs TRBV7-9 and TRBJ2-2; D tentatively reads TRBD1 or TRBD2 (6 bases each). The germline V gene encodes CDR1 SEHNR and CDR2 FQNEAQ (reference sequence). This CDR3 is 15 amino acids long. In DNA form, the CDR3 reads TGTGCCAGTAGCCCCGGGGGCAGGGGCCTCGGGGGGCTGTTTTTT. Its translation is CASSPGGRGLGGLFF.

This clonotype occurred many times. V gene TRBV25-1 combines with J gene TRBJ2-7; 7 bases line up with TRBD1. This CDR3 comprises 13 residues. Trimming cost V 1 base and J 4 bases; bases outside gene matches: 1. CDR1 is MGHDK and CDR2 is SYGVNS in the germline V gene. The CDR3 protein is CASSESQGYEQYF. CDR3 in DNA: TGTGCCAGCAGTGAATCACAGGGGTACGAGCAGTACTTC.

This chain joins TRBV24-1 and TRBJ2-2; TRBD2 agrees at 11 bases. V dropped 5 bases and J dropped 2; count of bases not matched to a gene: 3. CDR1 KGHDR and CDR2 SFDVKD come from the germline V gene. CDR3 length: 16 amino acids. CDR3 DNA: TGTGCCACCAGTGCGGGACTAGCGGACAACACCGGGGAGCTGTTTTTT. It yields the protein CATSAGLADNTGELFF.

The chain recombines TRBV20-1 with TRBJ1-2; weak D call: TRBD1 (6 bases). V gave up 2 bases and J gave up 5 bases, with 15 bases separating them. In germline, CDR1 is DFQATT, CDR2 SNEGSKA (reference sequence). This CDR3 has 14 residues. CDR3 amino acids: CSARRGHQQYGYTF. The DNA for the CDR3 is TGCAGTGCTAGACGGGGACATCAGCAATATGGCTACACCTTC.

This chain uses TRBV2 with TRBJ2-7; possibly TRBD1 for D (5 bases). This CDR3 contains 11 residues. The germline V gene has CDR1 SNHLY and CDR2 FYNNEI. The ends were cut back, 3 bases at V and 9 bases at J, with 9 bases in the middle. The CDR3 loop is CASSDDTGQYF. In DNA form, the CDR3 reads TGTGCCAGCAGTGATGATACAGGGCAGTACTTC.

Concerning this clonotype: One end of the junction does not line up with germline, which may come from a read error. This sequence joins TRBV6-6 and TRBJ1-5; 9 bases are a match to TRBD1. CDR1 is MNHNY, CDR2 SVGAGI, per germline (reference sequence). The CDR3 extends over 14 amino acids. The CDR3 region is CASSLGQGRQPQRF. CDR3 DNA sequence: TGTGCCAGCAGCCTCGGACAGGGGCGGCAGCCCCAGCGTTTT.

The chain carries TRBV7-9 and TRBJ1-2; tentatively, D is TRBD1 (5 bases). Trimming cost V 5 bases and J 1 base, with 20 bases left between them. Germline V gene data show CDR1 as SEHNR and CDR2 as FQNEAQ (reference sequence). The CDR3 runs to 17 residues. The CDR3 here is CASSARQPKVFNYGYTF. The CDR3 DNA reads TGTGCCAGCAGCGCGAGACAGCCCAAAGTTTTTAACTATGGCTACACCTTC.

About this clonotype itself: Given a much more abundant clone one base away, this may be a read error. The CDR3 reads CASSEDQGWEVYGYTF. In DNA form, the CDR3 reads TGTGCCAGCAGTGAAGACCAGGGCTGGGAGGTCTATGGCTACACCTTC. The rearrangement joins TRBV6-5 to TRBJ1-2; a weak D match, TRBD1 (5 bases). The length of the CDR3 is 16 residues. The V gene lost 5 bases and the J gene lost 4 bases, with 20 bases spanning the gap. The germline CDR1 and CDR2 sequences are MNHEY and SVGAGI.

This clonotype was recorded a few times. V usage is TRBV5-6 and J usage is TRBJ2-1; no definite D call. Germline V gene data show CDR1 as SGHDT and CDR2 as YYEEEE. The CDR3 extends over 12 amino acids. Between the trimmed V and J ends, which lost 0 bases and 9 bases, there was a span of 7 bases. The CDR3 region has the DNA TGTGCCAGCAGCTTGGGGTCAAGTGAGCAGTTCTTC. Translated: CASSLGSSEQFF.

V gene TRBV25-1 combines with J gene TRBJ2-7; D is unclear. The CDR3 is 12 amino acids. The germline V gene encodes CDR1 MGHDK and CDR2 SYGVNS. The V gene lost 5 bases and the J gene lost 10 bases, with 15 bases spanning the gap. CDR3 protein: CASSLKTAHQYF. The CDR3 nucleotides are TGTGCCAGCAGTTTAAAAACGGCCCATCAGTACTTC.

This clonotype has at least ten counts. This chain links TRBV5-5 with TRBJ2-7; tentatively, D is TRBD2 (7 bases). Deletions cut 4 bases from V and 0 bases from J, with 14 bases between. CDR1 and CDR2 (germline): SGHKS, YYEKEE (reference sequence). The CDR3 contains 15 residues. CDR3 nucleotide sequence: TGTGCCAGCAGCCTAGGGGGACTAAGCTCCTACGAGCAGTACTTC. This codes for CASSLGGLSSYEQYF.

This clonotype was found a few times. The chain couples TRBV24-1 to TRBJ1-5; the D is unclear. CDR1 is KGHDR and CDR2 is SFDVKD in the germline V gene. Deletions cut 4 bases from V and 1 base from J, with 19 bases between. The CDR3 sequence is 18 residues long. CDR3 loop: CATSDPPWTARSNQPQHF. The CDR3 region has the DNA TGTGCCACCAGTGACCCCCCCTGGACTGCCCGAAGCAATCAGCCCCAGCATTTT.

There are many counts of this clonotype. The CDR3 here is CASSPRIAGDQETQYF. As DNA, the CDR3 is TGTGCCAGCAGCCCCCGAATAGCGGGAGACCAAGAGACCCAGTACTTC. The chain recombines TRBV13 with TRBJ2-5, with TRBD2 identical over 9 bases. This CDR3 has 16 residues. With V trimmed by 5 bases and J by 0 bases, 7 bases remained unmatched. Germline CDR1 is PRHDT and CDR2 is FYEKMQ (reference sequence).

The sample holds many counts of this clonotype. The V gene is TRBV6-1, the J gene TRBJ2-7; D perhaps matches TRBD1 (5 bases). Germline loops: CDR1 MNHNS, CDR2 SASEGT. This CDR3 region has 11 residues. Between the trimmed V and J ends, which lost 7 bases and 2 bases, there was a span of 6 bases. The CDR3: CASTGTYEQYF. In DNA, the CDR3 is TGTGCCAGCACAGGGACCTACGAGCAGTACTTC.

V gene TRBV7-8 combines with J gene TRBJ2-7; the match to TRBD2 covers 9 bases. J was trimmed by 7 bases and V by 0 bases; bases with no gene match: 4. Germline V gives CDR1 SGHVS, CDR2 FQNEAQ. The CDR3 contains 14 residues. The CDR3 bases are TGTGCCAGCAGCTTAGCGCCTGGACTAGCGGAGCAGTACTTC. Residues: CASSLAPGLAEQYF. Full variable domain (missing parts from reference TRBV7-8 and TRBJ2-7): GAGVSQSPRYKVAKRGQDVALRCDPISGHVSLFWYQQALGQGPEFLTYFQNEAQLDKSGLPSDRFFAERPEGSVSTLKIQRTQQEDSAVYLCASSLAPGLAEQYFGPGTRLTVT.